Sequencing of this TCR beta chain was carried out in a study of regulatory T cells in long-lasting Graves disease (dated by TCRdb to 2020 to 2023). Study-level background: To count as having persistent Graves' disease, a patient had to have received antithyroid drug treatment for over 5 years with TSH receptor autoantibodies remaining persistently positive. Patients with persistent Graves' disease were compared with patients with newly diagnosed Graves' disease using TCR sequencing and RNA sequencing of peripheral blood. The study was registered as a clinical trial and conducted in China. TCR sequencing covered about 13 persistent and 20 newly diagnosed Graves' disease patients, some 35 samples in total. In the clinical cohort, patients with persistent Graves' disease had used antithyroid drugs for an average of roughly ten years. Broad study findings and their caveats: The authors noted that the small sample size was a limitation that may lower accuracy. Patients with persistent disease shared more public clonotypes (about 3,000) than newly diagnosed patients did (966). Sequencing and analysis were limited to the TCR beta chain. Because the primary lesion, thyroid tissue, could not be accessed, the study looked at peripheral blood alone. Compared with newly diagnosed patients, patients with persistent Graves' disease had lower TCR Shannon entropy and fewer highly expanded clones, which suggests clonal expansion. Persistent disease showed preferential use of TRBV28, TRBJ1-2 and TRBJ2-5, whereas newly diagnosed disease favored TRBV20-1 and TRBJ2-1.

Trimming removed 6 bases from V and 9 bases from J; the gene matches leave 15 bases unexplained. Inclusive of the bounding cysteine and phenylalanine, the CDR3 is 16 residues long. Here the CDR3 DNA is all that survives: 48 bases in frame from base 1. The intended sense of this specimen's time point label: persistent/refractory GD, antithyroid drugs over 5 years with positive TRAb. RNA was extracted from PBMCs in TRIzol for both TCR sequencing and RNA sequencing. The diagnosis of Graves' disease followed American Thyroid Association guidelines. Recruitment of patients was carried out at an endocrinology department in Xi'an, China. From each patient, 7.5 to 9.5 milliliters of peripheral blood was collected into an EDTA anticoagulant tube. Ficoll Paque Plus density gradient separation was used to isolate PBMCs, and no additional T cell sorting was done. RNA quality was checked with an Agilent 2100 Bioanalyzer and agarose gel, and concentration with a NanoDrop 2000.

The method was multiplex PCR. These reads were obtained on an Illumina HiSeq 4000. CDR3 regions were amplified by Arm-PCR with iRepertoire HTBI primers to construct TCR beta libraries. Before sequencing, the PCR products underwent gel purification. As for the original processing: Across samples, 60 to 75 TRBV and roughly 15 TRBJ segments were identified and used for gene usage analysis of CDR3 amino acid clonotypes. COPE and FqMerger were used to merge filtered high-quality paired reads into contigs. BLAST was used to align contigs to IMGT TRBV, TRBD and TRBJ reference genes, and CDR3 was defined according to IMGT. Clonotypes above 0.1% frequency were classified as highly expanded clones. Shannon entropy served as the measure of repertoire diversity, while the Gini coefficient captured V-J evenness. A clonotype found in more than one individual was treated as public. TCRdb reprocessed the public reads (quality trimming at Q25 with fastp, clone calling with MiXCR) and kept in-frame beta chains. Every entry covers one CDR3 protein and lists the most common genes and DNA from its rows. V and J calls and clone size were set by TCRdb, not the authors. Here the sample has some 370,000 distinct CDR3 sequences; approximately 25% occur a single time. The ten largest make up roughly a quarter of the sample.

This clonotype was seen just once. Its antigen specificity is not known. The sample holds no much larger clone one base away, and base qualities are not on file. A lone read gives weak evidence. Specimen: peripheral blood mononuclear cells (PBMCs), collected when the disease was refractory, from a patient treated with antithyroid drugs. This TCR came from a woman in her thirties or forties with Graves disease. Donor details come from another sample of the same person, matched by shared clones. The chain is encoded by TRBV12-3 or TRBV12-4 joined to TRBJ2-1; TRBD2 lines up with 9 middle nucleotides. The DNA is TGTGCCAGCAGAACCGGCGGGAGCGGGGGGACTAGTGAGCAGTTCTTC. Translated, this is CASRTGGSGGTSEQFF.